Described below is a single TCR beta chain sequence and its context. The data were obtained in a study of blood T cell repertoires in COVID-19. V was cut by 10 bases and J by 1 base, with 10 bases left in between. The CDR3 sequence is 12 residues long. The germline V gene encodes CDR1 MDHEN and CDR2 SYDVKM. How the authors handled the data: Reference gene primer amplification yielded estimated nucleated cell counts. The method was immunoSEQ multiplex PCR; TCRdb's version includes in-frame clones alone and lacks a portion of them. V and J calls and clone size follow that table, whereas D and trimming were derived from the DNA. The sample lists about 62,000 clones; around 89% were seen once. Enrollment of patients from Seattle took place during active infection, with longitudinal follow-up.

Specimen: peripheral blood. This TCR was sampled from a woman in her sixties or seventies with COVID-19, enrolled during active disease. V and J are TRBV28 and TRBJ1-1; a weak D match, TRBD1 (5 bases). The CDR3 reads CATWDWNTEAFF. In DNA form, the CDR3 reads TGTGCCACATGGGACTGGAACACTGAAGCTTTCTTT.